These 32 T cell receptor beta chains were sequenced from one sample in a study of blood T cell repertoires in COVID-19. Sequenced by immunoSEQ multiplex PCR; TCRdb stores in-frame clones only, minus some. This table has about 160,000 clones, 90% to 95% appearing once. The source material was peripheral blood. The receptor source for this set is a woman in her sixties with COVID-19, enrolled during active disease.

The CDR3 nucleotides are TGTGCCAGTACTAACAGGGGCCTAAACACTGAAGCTTTCTTT. Translating gives CASTNRGLNTEAFF. The genes are TRBV19 and TRBJ1-1; 7 nucleotides agree with TRBD1. This CDR3 has 14 amino acids. Germline trimming cut 7 bases from V and 2 bases from J; bases unmatched to any gene: 7. Germline CDR1 LNHDA, CDR2 SQIVND (reference sequence).

The J gene is TRBJ1-1, the V gene TRBV6-5, with TRBD1 as a possible D gene (5 bases). In germline, CDR1 is MNHEY, CDR2 SVGAGI. The length of the CDR3 is 12 residues. Trimming pared 6 bases from V and 1 base from J, leaving 6 bases between. The CDR3 reads CASRRGNTEAFF. In DNA, the CDR3 is TGTGCCAGCAGAAGGGGGAACACTGAAGCTTTCTTT.

The rearrangement links TRBV9 to TRBJ1-4; TRBD1 matches at 10 bases. Trimming removed 4 bases from V and 5 bases from J; junction bases left unmatched: 5. The CDR3 has 15 amino acids. Germline CDR1 is SGDLS and CDR2 is YYNGEE. CDR3 bases: TGTGCCAGCAGCTCAGAGGACAGGGGGAATGAAAAACTGTTTTTT. Translation gives CASSSEDRGNEKLFF.

J is TRBJ2-5 and V is TRBV7-2, with TRBD2 matching 12 bases. V lost 4 bases, J lost 4 bases, and 4 bases stayed unmatched. CDR3 length equals 15 residues. Germline V lookup: CDR1 SGHTA, CDR2 FQGNSA. The CDR3, as DNA: TGTGCCAGCAGCTCCCGACTAGCGGGAGTAGAGACCCAGTACTTC. Protein sequence: CASSSRLAGVETQYF.

V and J are TRBV18 and TRBJ1-2; D may be TRBD1 (5 bases). This CDR3 comprises 15 residues. Trimming cost V 2 bases and J 5 bases, with 15 bases left between them. Germline-derived CDR1 and CDR2 are KGHSH and LQKENI. Here the CDR3 DNA reads TGTGCCAGCTCACCAGGGAGGGGTCCGGGTTATGGCTACACCTTC. Its translation: CASSPGRGPGYGYTF. The complete variable domain, with remaining parts taken from reference TRBV18 and TRBJ1-2, reads NAGVMQNPRHLVRRRGQEARLRCSPMKGHSHVYWYRQLPEEGLKFMVYLQKENIIDESGMPKERFSAEFPKEGPSILRIQQVVRGDSAAYFCASSPGRGPGYGYTFGSGTRLTVV.

V usage is TRBV27 and J usage is TRBJ1-2, with D tentatively TRBD1 (6 bases). The CDR3 runs to 13 residues. The V gene lost 6 bases and the J gene lost 0 bases, with 8 bases spanning the gap. Germline V gives CDR1 MNHEY, CDR2 SMNVEV (reference sequence). This CDR3 reads CASRRTANYGYTF. The DNA for the CDR3 is TGTGCCAGCAGACGGACAGCTAACTATGGCTACACCTTC.

The chain has TRBV3-1 (or the pseudogene TRBV3-2) and TRBJ2-7; TRBD1 agrees at 10 bases. CDR3 size: 15 residues. The germline V gene has CDR1 LGHDT and CDR2 YNNKEL (reference sequence). The trim removed 4 bases at V and 5 bases at J, leaving 8 bases unmatched. This CDR3 is CASSPVGQGKDEQYF. Written as DNA, the CDR3 is TGTGCCAGCAGCCCCGTGGGACAGGGGAAGGACGAGCAGTACTTC.

V is TRBV4-2 and J is TRBJ2-1; 14 nucleotides agree with TRBD2. Germline CDR1 is LGHNA and CDR2 is YNFKEQ. Trimming took 3 bases from V and 7 from J; bases not matched to a gene: 5. This CDR3 has 16 amino acids. The CDR3 DNA follows: TGTGCCAGCAGCCAGAGGACTAGCGGGGGGTCTAATGAGCAGTTCTTC. It codes for CASSQRTSGGSNEQFF.

This clone was seen just once. This chain links TRBV7-8 with TRBJ2-3; TRBD2 agrees at 14 bases. Looked up from germline, CDR1 is SGHVS and CDR2 is FQNEAQ. The CDR3 has 21 residues. Unmatched junction bases numbered 16, after V lost 5 bases and J lost 0 bases. CDR3 DNA sequence: TGTGCCAGCAGCCGTGTGCCGGGACTAGCGGGGGAGCGTGCAAGCACAGATACGCAGTATTTT. It yields the protein CASSRVPGLAGERASTDTQYF.

This rearrangement joins TRBV7-2 to TRBJ2-2, with D tentatively TRBD2 (5 bases). V was cut by 1 base and J by 3 bases, with 12 bases left in between. Germline V lookup: CDR1 SGHTA, CDR2 FQGNSA. CDR3 length equals 16 residues. The CDR3 is CASSLVTGSDTGELFF. DNA for the CDR3: TGTGCCAGCAGCTTAGTTACGGGGTCGGACACCGGGGAGCTGTTTTTT.

The chain carries TRBV5-4 and TRBJ1-3, with D uncertain. The length of the CDR3 is 15 residues. Germline assignment: CDR1 SGHNT and CDR2 YYREEE (reference sequence). V was cut by 1 base and J by 0 bases, with 8 bases left in between. The DNA for the CDR3 is TGTGCCAGCAGCTTGCATGACACCTCTGGAAACACCATATATTTT. Translated, it gives CASSLHDTSGNTIYF.

V gene TRBV28 combines with J gene TRBJ1-5; a possible D gene is TRBD1 (6 bases). V was trimmed by 2 bases and J by 0 bases, leaving 26 bases between them. This CDR3 spans 21 amino acids. Germline values: CDR1 MDHEN, CDR2 SYDVKM. The CDR3 coding sequence is TGTGCCAGCAGTTTACAACAGGGATTGGGGAGCCTAGTCTATAGCAATCAGCCCCAGCATTTT. As protein: CASSLQQGLGSLVYSNQPQHF.

The J gene is TRBJ2-5, the V gene TRBV15; D unclear. Germline V CDR1 and CDR2: LNHNV, YYDKDF (reference sequence). The CDR3 has 14 amino acids. V gave up 0 bases and J gave up 0 bases, with 5 bases separating them. CDR3 nucleotide sequence: TGTGCCACCAGCAGAGAACGGGACCAAGAGACCCAGTACTTC. This encodes CATSRERDQETQYF.

This chain joins TRBV29-1 and TRBJ1-5, with 9 nucleotides matching TRBD1. After removal of 6 bases from V and 4 bases from J, the junction contained 4 bases not matched to a gene. The CDR3 spans 13 residues. The germline V gene encodes CDR1 SQVTM and CDR2 ANQGSEA. This chain's CDR3 is CSVGDRDNQPQHF. CDR3 coding DNA: TGCAGCGTCGGGGACAGGGATAATCAGCCCCAGCATTTT.

The chain joins TRBV6-5 to TRBJ1-2; perhaps TRBD1 as D (6 bases). The CDR3 is 15 amino acids. CDR1 and CDR2 from the germline V gene are MNHEY and SVGAGI. V lost 0 bases to trimming and J lost 0 bases, with 8 bases between them. This CDR3 is CASSYSQGPNYGYTF. In DNA, the CDR3 is TGTGCCAGCAGTTACTCCCAGGGGCCTAACTATGGCTACACCTTC.

The chain has TRBV18 and TRBJ1-6; a possible D gene is TRBD1 (6 bases). Trimming cost V 2 bases and J 7 bases, with 12 bases left between them. This CDR3 is built from 15 residues. CDR1 and CDR2 from the germline V gene are KGHSH and LQKENI. CDR3 amino acids: CASSPATGTNSPLHF. The CDR3 DNA follows: TGTGCCAGCTCACCAGCCACAGGGACCAATTCACCCCTCCACTTT.

V and J are TRBV19 and TRBJ1-5; D unresolved. The length of the CDR3 is 15 residues. From germline, CDR1 is LNHDA and CDR2 SQIVND (reference sequence). Trimming pared 3 bases from V and 3 bases from J, leaving 12 bases between. The CDR3 DNA is TGTGCCAGTAGTATCCCCTATAGAGCCAATCAGCCCCAGCATTTT. Translation: CASSIPYRANQPQHF.

The V and J genes are TRBV5-4 and TRBJ1-2, with D tentatively TRBD1 (5 bases). The CDR3 has 13 amino acids. Germline V gene sequence: CDR1 SGHNT, CDR2 YYREEE (reference sequence). Trimming removed 4 bases from V and 4 bases from J, with 11 bases in between. CDR3 in DNA: TGTGCCAGCAGCGCCGACAGTTCCTATGGCTACACCTTC. Translated, it gives CASSADSSYGYTF.

The chain has TRBV19 and TRBJ2-1, with D possibly matching TRBD1 (5 bases). This CDR3 contains 14 residues. CDR1 is LNHDA and CDR2 is SQIVND in the germline V gene (reference sequence). V was clipped by 4 bases and J by 7 bases, with 14 bases between them. CDR3 loop: CASSTGLYRNEQFF. The CDR3 DNA reads as TGTGCCAGTAGTACAGGGTTATATCGGAATGAGCAGTTCTTC.

The genes are TRBV28 and TRBJ1-2; 8 bases map to TRBD1. This CDR3 has 16 residues. CDR1 is MDHEN and CDR2 is SYDVKM in the germline V gene. V lost 1 base and J lost 5; bases outside the gene matches: 9. The DNA for the CDR3 is TGTGCCAGCAGTTTATATCCCGGGGGACAGGCTTATGGCTACACCTTC. Translated, it gives CASSLYPGGQAYGYTF.

This chain joins TRBV21-1 and TRBJ1-1; the table's D call, TRBD1, was not checked against the DNA. TRBV21-1 is a documented pseudogene. This CDR3 spans 14 amino acids. This chain's CDR3 is CASSKPGASPEAFF. CDR3 coding DNA: TGTGCCAGCAGCAAGCCAGGGGCTTCCCCTGAAGCTTTCTTT.

This clone was seen just once. This rearrangement joins TRBV7-2 to TRBJ2-1; the D gene is possibly TRBD1 (5 bases). CDR3 length equals 14 residues. Germline assignment: CDR1 SGHTA and CDR2 FQGNSA. Trimming stripped 2 bases from V and 4 bases from J, with 9 bases between. The CDR3 sequence is CASSLRTRYNEQFF. The CDR3, as DNA: TGTGCCAGCAGCTTAAGGACACGGTACAATGAGCAGTTCTTC.

The chain combines TRBV6-4 with TRBJ1-6; no definite D call. Germline values: CDR1 MRHNA, CDR2 SNTAGT. V lost 4 bases to trimming and J lost 3 bases, with 4 bases between them. The CDR3 loop spans 13 amino acids. The CDR3: CASSVHYNSPLHF. The CDR3 nucleotides read TGTGCCAGCAGTGTTCACTATAATTCACCCCTCCACTTT.

This clone has a single count. The chain uses TRBV5-4 and TRBJ2-7, with TRBD2 identical over 9 bases. CDR1 is SGHNT, CDR2 YYREEE, per germline (reference sequence). The V segment lost 1 base and the J segment 3 bases; nucleotides outside the gene matches: 5. The CDR3 loop spans 15 amino acids. CDR3: CASSLKRGDNYEQYF. CDR3 sequence (DNA): TGTGCCAGCAGCTTGAAGCGGGGGGATAACTACGAGCAGTACTTC. Variable domain in full (rest from reference TRBV5-4 and TRBJ2-7): ETGVTQSPTHLIKTRGQQVTLRCSSQSGHNTVSWYQQALGQGPQFIFQYYREEENGRGNFPPRFSGLQFPNYSSELNVNALELDDSALYLCASSLKRGDNYEQYFGPGTRLTVT.

This chain joins TRBV20-1 and TRBJ1-2; perhaps TRBD1 as D (6 bases). CDR1 is DFQATT, CDR2 SNEGSKA, per germline (reference sequence). V lost 3 bases, J lost 4 bases, and 12 bases lay in between. The length of the CDR3 is 13 residues. The CDR3 is CSASAGTRYGYTF. CDR3 nucleotides: TGCAGTGCTAGTGCCGGGACACGCTATGGCTACACCTTC.

This clone was seen just once. V is TRBV7-9 and J is TRBJ1-2; 7 bases are a match to TRBD1. There are 13 residues in the CDR3. In germline, CDR1 is SEHNR, CDR2 FQNEAQ (reference sequence). The J segment lost 8 bases and the V segment lost 1 base, leaving 4 bases of the junction unmatched. CDR3 sequence reads: CASSLEGARGYTF. DNA of the CDR3: TGTGCCAGCAGCTTAGAGGGGGCGCGGGGCTACACCTTC.

CDR3 in amino acids: CASSYGGVEKLFF. CDR3 nucleotide sequence: TGTGCCAGCAGCTACGGAGGGGTGGAAAAACTGTTTTTT. This chain connects TRBV7-2 to TRBJ1-4; tentative D call: TRBD1 (5 bases). V lost 4 bases to trimming and J lost 8 bases, with 11 bases between them. Per germline, CDR1 SGHTA and CDR2 FQGNSA. The CDR3 length is 13 residues.

CDR3: CASSFGGAYSEKLFF. CDR3 DNA: TGCGCCAGCAGCTTCGGGGGGGCGTATAGTGAAAAACTGTTTTTT. The V gene is TRBV5-1, the J gene TRBJ1-4, with a weak D call TRBD1 (6 bases). The CDR3 totals 15 residues. Germline values: CDR1 SGHRS, CDR2 YFSETQ. The germline V and J ends were trimmed by 2 bases and 7 bases, with 15 bases remaining between them.

This chain links TRBV5-1 with TRBJ1-4; D is unresolved. Trimming removed 2 bases at V and 7 bases at J, with 6 bases between. Germline CDR1 and CDR2: SGHRS and YFSETQ. The CDR3 sequence is 12 residues long. CDR3: CASSLPGEKLFF. DNA for the CDR3: TGCGCCAGCAGCTTACCGGGTGAAAAACTGTTTTTT.

CDR3 nucleotides: TGTGCTAGTGGTTCGGACAGGTCGTCAGGGGAGCTGTTTTTT. Protein: CASGSDRSSGELFF. The chain couples TRBV12-5 to TRBJ2-2; 7 nucleotides line up with TRBD1. There are 14 residues in the CDR3. CDR1 and CDR2 (germline): LGHNT, FRNRAP. The trim removed 4 bases at V and 8 bases at J, leaving 7 bases unmatched.

The chain has TRBV9 and TRBJ2-1; TRBD2 agrees at 13 bases. CDR3 length: 18 amino acids. V gave up 3 bases and J gave up 1 base; unmatched junction bases: 7. Germline CDR1 is SGDLS and CDR2 is YYNGEE. The CDR3 DNA follows: TGTGCCAGCAGCGGCTCCGGGACTAGCGGGGAGTCCTACAATGAGCAGTTCTTC. It yields the protein CASSGSGTSGESYNEQFF.

The chain has TRBV18 and TRBJ1-1, with D maybe TRBD1 (5 bases). This CDR3 contains 15 residues. V gave up 4 bases and J gave up 3 bases, with 15 bases separating them. Germline V gives CDR1 KGHSH, CDR2 LQKENI. CDR3: CASSRGRSGDTEAFF. The CDR3 DNA follows: TGTGCCAGCTCACGAGGAAGGTCGGGGGACACTGAAGCTTTCTTT.